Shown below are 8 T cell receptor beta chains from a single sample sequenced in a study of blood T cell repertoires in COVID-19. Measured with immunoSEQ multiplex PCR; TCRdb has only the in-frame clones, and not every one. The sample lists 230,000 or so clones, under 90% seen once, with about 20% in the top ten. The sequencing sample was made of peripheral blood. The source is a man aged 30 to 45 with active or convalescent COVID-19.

The CDR3 sequence is CAWSVLGGRGAFF. CDR3 nucleotides: TGTGCCTGGAGTGTACTGGGGGGGCGCGGAGCTTTCTTT. The chain couples TRBV30 to TRBJ1-1, with a weak D call TRBD1 (6 bases). From germline, CDR1 is GTSNPN and CDR2 SVGIG (reference sequence). The CDR3 consists of 13 residues. The V and J ends lost 0 bases and 10 bases respectively, with 15 bases between them.

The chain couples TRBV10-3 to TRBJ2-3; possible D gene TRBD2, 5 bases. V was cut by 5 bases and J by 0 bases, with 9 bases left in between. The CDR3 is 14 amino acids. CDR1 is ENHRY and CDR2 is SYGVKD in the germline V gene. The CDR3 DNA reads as TGTGCCATCAGTCCGGGGATAAGCACAGATACGCAGTATTTT. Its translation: CAISPGISTDTQYF.

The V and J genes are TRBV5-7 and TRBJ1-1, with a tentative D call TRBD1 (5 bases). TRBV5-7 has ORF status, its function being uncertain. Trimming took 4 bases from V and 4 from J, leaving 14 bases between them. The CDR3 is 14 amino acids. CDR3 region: CASSPATEPTEAFF. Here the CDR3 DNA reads TGTGCCAGCAGCCCAGCGACAGAACCCACTGAAGCTTTCTTT.

CDR3 residues: CASSLVLAGGSEQYF. The CDR3 region has the DNA TGTGCCAGCAGCTTGGTCCTAGCGGGGGGAAGCGAGCAGTACTTC. The genes are TRBV5-5 and TRBJ2-7; 11 bases align to TRBD2. Germline V gene sequence: CDR1 SGHKS, CDR2 YYEKEE (reference sequence). After removal of 0 bases from V and 6 bases from J, the junction contained 5 bases not matched to a gene. The CDR3 runs to 15 residues.

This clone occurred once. The CDR3 DNA sequence: TGTGCCTGGGTGCCTGCGTGGGTAACGGGAGTCACCGGGGAGCTGTTTTTT. Amino acid sequence: CAWVPAWVTGVTGELFF. This chain connects TRBV30 to TRBJ2-2; D is possibly TRBD2 (6 bases). Trimming cost V 5 bases and J 4 bases, with 23 bases left between them. Germline V CDR1 and CDR2: GTSNPN, SVGIG (reference sequence). The CDR3 loop spans 17 amino acids.

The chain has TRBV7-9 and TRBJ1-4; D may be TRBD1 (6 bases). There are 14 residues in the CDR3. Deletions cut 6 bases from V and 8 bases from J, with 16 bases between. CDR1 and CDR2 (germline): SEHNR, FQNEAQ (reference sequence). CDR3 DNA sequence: TGTGCCAGCAGTACCCCAGGGGAGGGGGAAAAACTGTTTTTT. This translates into CASSTPGEGEKLFF. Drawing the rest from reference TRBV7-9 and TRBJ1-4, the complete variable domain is DTGVSQNPRHKITKRGQNVTFRCDPISEHNRLYWYRQTLGQGPEFLTYFQNEAQLEKSRLLSDRFSAERPKGSFSTLEIQRTEQGDSAMYLCASSTPGEGEKLFFGSGTQLSVL.

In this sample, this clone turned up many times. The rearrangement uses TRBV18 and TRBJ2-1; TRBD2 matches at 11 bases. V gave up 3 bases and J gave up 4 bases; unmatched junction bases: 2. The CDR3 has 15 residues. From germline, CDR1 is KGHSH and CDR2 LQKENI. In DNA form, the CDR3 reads TGTGCCAGCTCACCGGGACTAGCGGAATACAATGAGCAGTTCTTC. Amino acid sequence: CASSPGLAEYNEQFF.

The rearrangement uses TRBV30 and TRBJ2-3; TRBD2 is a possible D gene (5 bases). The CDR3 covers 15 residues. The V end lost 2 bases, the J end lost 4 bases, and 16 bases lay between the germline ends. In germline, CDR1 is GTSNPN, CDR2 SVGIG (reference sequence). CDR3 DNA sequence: TGTGCCTGGAGTCCGGGGATCGCCCCCCCAGATACGCAGTATTTT. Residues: CAWSPGIAPPDTQYF.